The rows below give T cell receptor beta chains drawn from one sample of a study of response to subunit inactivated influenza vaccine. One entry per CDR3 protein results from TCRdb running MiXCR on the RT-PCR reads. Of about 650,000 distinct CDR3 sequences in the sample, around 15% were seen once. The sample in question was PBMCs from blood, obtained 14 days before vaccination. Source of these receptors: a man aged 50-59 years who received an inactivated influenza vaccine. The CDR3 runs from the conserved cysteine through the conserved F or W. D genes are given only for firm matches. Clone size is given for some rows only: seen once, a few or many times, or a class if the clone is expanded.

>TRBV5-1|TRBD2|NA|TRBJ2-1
TGCGCCAGCAGCATTAGCGGGACCGCCTACAATGAGCAGTTCTTC
CASSISGTAYNEQFF
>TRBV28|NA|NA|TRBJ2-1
TGTGCCAGCAGTTCGGAAGGAGGAACCTTCTTCTACAATGAGCAGTTCTTC
CASSSEGGTFFYNEQFF
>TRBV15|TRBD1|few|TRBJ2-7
TGTGCCACCAGCACCGGGACAGGGGGCGTTTACGAGCAGTACTTC
CATSTGTGGVYEQYF
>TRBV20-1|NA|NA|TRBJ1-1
TGCAGTGCTAGAGATTATAGAGCGAACACTGAAGCTTTCTTT
CSARDYRANTEAFF
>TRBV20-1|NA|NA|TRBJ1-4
TGCAGTGCTAGAACGACACGGGGGCGAGAAAAACTGTTTTTT
CSARTTRGREKLFF
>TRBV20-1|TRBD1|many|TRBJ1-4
TGCAGTGCTCTCGGGGGGGACAGCCTTAATGAAAAACTGTTTTTT
CSALGGDSLNEKLFF
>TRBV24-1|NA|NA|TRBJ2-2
TGTGCCACCAGTGACCGGACGGCCGGGGAGCTGTTTTTT
CATSDRTAGELFF
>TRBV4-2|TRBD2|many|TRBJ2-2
TGTGCCAGCAGCACCCGAATCTTAGCGGGAGGCACAGTTGGGAACACCGGGGAGCTGTTTTTT
CASSTRILAGGTVGNTGELFF
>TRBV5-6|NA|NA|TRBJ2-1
TGTGCCAGCAGCTCTGAGCTTCAAAATGAGCAGTTCTTC
CASSSELQNEQFF
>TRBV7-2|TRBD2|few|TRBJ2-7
TGTGCCAGCCAATTGACTAGCGGGATAAATTACGAGCAGTACTTC
CASQLTSGINYEQYF
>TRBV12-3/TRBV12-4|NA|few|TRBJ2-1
TGTGCCAGCAGTTTGGGAATTCGGGACAATGAGCAGTTCTTC
CASSLGIRDNEQFF